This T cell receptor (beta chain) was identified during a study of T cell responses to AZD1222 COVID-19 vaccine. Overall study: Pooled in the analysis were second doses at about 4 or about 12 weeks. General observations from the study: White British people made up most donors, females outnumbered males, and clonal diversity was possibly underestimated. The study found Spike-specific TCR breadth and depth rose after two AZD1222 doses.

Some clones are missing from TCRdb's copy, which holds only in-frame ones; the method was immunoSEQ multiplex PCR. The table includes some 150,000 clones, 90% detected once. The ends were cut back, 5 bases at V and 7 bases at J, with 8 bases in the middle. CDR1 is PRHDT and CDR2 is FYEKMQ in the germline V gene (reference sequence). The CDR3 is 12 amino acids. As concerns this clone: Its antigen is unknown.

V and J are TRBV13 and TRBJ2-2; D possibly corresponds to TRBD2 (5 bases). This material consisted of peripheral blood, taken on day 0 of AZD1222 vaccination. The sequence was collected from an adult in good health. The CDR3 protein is CASSPTSGELFF. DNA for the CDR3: TGTGCCAGCAGCCCAACTAGCGGGGAGCTGTTTTTT.